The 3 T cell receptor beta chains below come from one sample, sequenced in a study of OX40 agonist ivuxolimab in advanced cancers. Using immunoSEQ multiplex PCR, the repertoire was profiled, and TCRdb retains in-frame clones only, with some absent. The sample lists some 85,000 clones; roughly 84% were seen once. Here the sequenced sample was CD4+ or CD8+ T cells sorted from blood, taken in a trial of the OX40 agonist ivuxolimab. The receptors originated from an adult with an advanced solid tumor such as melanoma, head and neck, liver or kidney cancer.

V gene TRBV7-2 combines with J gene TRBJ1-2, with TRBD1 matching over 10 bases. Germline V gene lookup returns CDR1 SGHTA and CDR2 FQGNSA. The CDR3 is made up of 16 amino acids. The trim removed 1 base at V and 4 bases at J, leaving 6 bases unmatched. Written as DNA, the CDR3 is TGTGCCAGCAGCTTAGGGGACCGGGACAGGGGCTATGGCTACACCTTC. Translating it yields CASSLGDRDRGYGYTF. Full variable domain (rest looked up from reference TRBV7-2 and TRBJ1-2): GAGVSQSPSNKVTEKGKDVELRCDPISGHTALYWYRQSLGQGLEFLIYFQGNSAPDKSGLPSDRFSAERTGGSVSTLTIQRTQQEDSAVYLCASSLGDRDRGYGYTFGSGTRLTVV.

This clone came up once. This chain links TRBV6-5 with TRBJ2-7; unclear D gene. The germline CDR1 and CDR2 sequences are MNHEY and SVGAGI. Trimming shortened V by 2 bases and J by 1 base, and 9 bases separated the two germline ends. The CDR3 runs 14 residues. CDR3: CASSYGDSSYEQYF. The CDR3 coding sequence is TGTGCCAGCAGTTACGGAGACTCTTCCTACGAGCAGTACTTC.

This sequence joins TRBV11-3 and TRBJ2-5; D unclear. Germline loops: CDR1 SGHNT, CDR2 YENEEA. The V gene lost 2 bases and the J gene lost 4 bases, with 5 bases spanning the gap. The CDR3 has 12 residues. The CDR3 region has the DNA TGTGCCAGCAGCTTATTGGCAGAGACCCAGTACTTC. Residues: CASSLLAETQYF.